The 12 T cell receptor beta chains below all came from one sample that was sequenced in a study of T cell repertoires in cytomegalovirus infection. TCRdb fed the reads into MiXCR, producing one record per CDR3 protein. This table has approximately 500,000 distinct CDR3 sequences, approximately 11% appearing once. The sample taken for sequencing was PBMCs. These receptor sequences come from a human donor in good health (CMV status not recorded). Some clones in this sample may be carry-over from other donors' samples.

This clonotype occurred many times. J is TRBJ2-1 and V is TRBV4-2; TRBD2 matches 9 bases. Trimming cost V 0 bases and J 11 bases; bases outside gene matches: 14. Germline lookup yields CDR1 LGHNA and CDR2 YNFKEQ. CDR3 size: 17 residues. For the CDR3, the DNA is TGTGCCAGCAGCCAAGATTTACTAGCGGGCTGGCGGTATCAGCAGTTCTTC. Translated, it gives CASSQDLLAGWRYQQFF.

This clonotype was seen ten or more times. The chain combines TRBV10-3 with TRBJ1-5, with D possibly TRBD1 on 6 matching bases. The CDR3 length is 15 residues. V lost 4 bases and J 1 base, leaving 11 bases between the germline ends. Germline assignment: CDR1 ENHRY and CDR2 SYGVKD. Here the CDR3 DNA reads TGTGCCATCAGTGGGGACAAATCCAGCAATCAGCCCCAGCATTTT. This gives the protein CAISGDKSSNQPQHF.

This clonotype occurred many times. The chain joins TRBV7-8 to TRBJ2-6, with 10 bases that match TRBD1. V gave up 5 bases and J gave up 5 bases; unmatched junction bases: 18. Germline V gives CDR1 SGHVS, CDR2 FQNEAQ. The CDR3 is 20 residues long. The CDR3 here is CASSPRLAGTGERWANVLTF. CDR3 coding DNA: TGTGCCAGCAGCCCCCGGCTGGCGGGGACAGGGGAAAGGTGGGCCAACGTCCTGACTTTC.

This clonotype showed up many times. The V and J genes are TRBV28 and TRBJ1-4, with 10 positions matching TRBD1. This CDR3 spans 14 amino acids. Germline CDR1 is MDHEN and CDR2 is SYDVKM. V shed 6 bases, J shed 8 bases, and the junction held 6 bases outside the gene matches. CDR3: CASREGTGEEKLFF. The CDR3 region has the DNA TGTGCCAGCAGGGAGGGGACAGGGGAGGAAAAACTGTTTTTT. Combining the CDR3 with reference TRBV28 and TRBJ1-4 gives the whole variable domain DVKVTQSSRYLVKRTGEKVFLECVQDMDHENMFWYRQDPGLGLRLIYFSYDVKMKEKGDIPEGYSVSREKKERFSLILESASTNQTSMYLCASREGTGEEKLFFGSGTQLSVL.

This clonotype was seen ten or more times. The chain couples TRBV19 to TRBJ2-4; tentative D call: TRBD2 (5 bases). This CDR3 is built from 13 residues. The germline V gene has CDR1 LNHDA and CDR2 SQIVND (reference sequence). The V gene lost 4 bases and the J gene lost 5 bases, with 9 bases spanning the gap. This CDR3 reads CASSSGHENIQYF. CDR3 nucleotides: TGTGCCAGTAGTAGCGGGCATGAAAACATTCAGTACTTC.

Many counts were recorded for this clonotype. V and J are TRBV7-6 and TRBJ2-3; D is uncertain. The CDR3 length is 15 residues. CDR1 is SGHVS, CDR2 FNYEAQ, per germline. V was cut by 1 base and J by 1 base, with 9 bases left in between. The CDR3 here is CASSLGLPGTDTQYF. For the CDR3, the DNA is TGTGCCAGCAGCTTAGGCCTCCCGGGCACAGATACGCAGTATTTT.

The chain is built from TRBV28 and TRBJ1-4; D remains unclear. With 7 bases removed from V and 7 bases from J, the gap between germline ends came to 13 bases. Germline V CDR1 and CDR2: MDHEN, SYDVKM. The CDR3 consists of 13 residues. This chain's CDR3 is CASTATRGEKLFF. The CDR3 DNA reads as TGTGCCAGCACCGCAACCCGAGGTGAAAAACTGTTTTTT.

This clonotype appeared a few times. The chain combines TRBV2 with TRBJ2-1; 9 nucleotides align to TRBD2. The CDR3 runs 10 residues. Trimming took 4 bases from V and 14 from J; bases not matched to a gene: 0. Germline CDR1 reads SNHLY; CDR2 reads FYNNEI. Here the CDR3 DNA reads TGTGCCAGCAGTGGACTAGCGGAGTTCTTC. This gives the protein CASSGLAEFF.

At least ten counts were recorded for this clonotype. The rearrangement links TRBV5-6 to TRBJ2-1; D unclear. The CDR3 loop spans 17 amino acids. Deletions cut 1 base from V and 2 bases from J, with 16 bases between. The germline V gene encodes CDR1 SGHDT and CDR2 YYEEEE. CDR3 in amino acids: CASSLYVRTSAYNEQFF. The CDR3 DNA reads as TGTGCCAGCAGCTTGTATGTCCGAACAAGCGCCTACAATGAGCAGTTCTTC.

At least ten counts were recorded for this clonotype. The chain is built from TRBV7-2 and TRBJ2-6; D gene ambiguous. This CDR3 spans 15 amino acids. Germline CDR1 reads SGHTA; CDR2 reads FQGNSA. The V gene lost 4 bases and the J gene lost 4 bases, with 11 bases spanning the gap. CDR3 nucleotide sequence: TGTGCCAGCAGCTCCTCCCGGGCCGGGGCCAACGTCCTGACTTTC. Translated, it gives CASSSSRAGANVLTF.

This clonotype was detected ten times or more. The rearrangement joins TRBV3-1 to TRBJ2-7, with 11 bases matching TRBD1. The V gene end was trimmed by 6 bases and the J gene end by 4 bases; junction bases not matched to a gene: 5. This CDR3 has 14 residues. Germline loops: CDR1 LGHDT, CDR2 YNNKEL (reference sequence). CDR3 amino acids: CASRPGQGGYEQYF. The DNA of the CDR3 is TGTGCCAGCAGACCGGGACAGGGGGGATACGAGCAGTACTTC.

This clonotype has ten or more counts. The chain employs TRBV6-5 and TRBJ1-1; D is unclear. Germline CDR1 reads MNHEY; CDR2 reads SVGAGI. The CDR3 runs to 13 residues. Trimming pared 2 bases from V and 5 bases from J, leaving 9 bases between. The DNA of the CDR3 is TGTGCCAGCAGTTACAAGGGAATGACTGAAGCTTTCTTT. It encodes CASSYKGMTEAFF.